The next 17 T cell receptor beta chains were all read from a single sample in a study of blood T cell repertoires in COVID-19. Data came from immunoSEQ multiplex PCR; TCRdb stores just in-frame clones and leaves some out. The data contain approximately 400,000 clones, just over 90% of them singletons. The material sequenced was PBMCs or T cells enriched from blood (not recorded which). These receptors were taken from a middle-aged woman who had been exposed to COVID-19.

V is TRBV4-3 and J is TRBJ2-3; 8 nucleotides agree with TRBD2. This CDR3 is 18 amino acids long. Unmatched junction bases numbered 20, after V lost 9 bases and J lost 3 bases. CDR1 and CDR2 (germline): LGHNA, YSLEER. Written as DNA, the CDR3 is TGCGCCAGGATGGGGATATATGAGCGGGAGTGTGAGACAGATACGCAGTATTTT. Translating it yields CARMGIYERECETDTQYF.

A remark on this clone: Other DNA sequences from this sample encode an identical CDR3 as well. This rearrangement joins TRBV7-8 to TRBJ1-2; D gene unclear. The CDR3 runs 14 residues. Between the trimmed V and J ends, which lost 1 base and 0 bases, there was a span of 6 bases. Germline-derived CDR1 and CDR2 are SGHVS and FQNEAQ. The CDR3 region is CASSLGHTNYGYTF. CDR3 in DNA: TGTGCCAGCAGCTTAGGGCATACTAACTATGGCTACACCTTC.

The genes are TRBV19 and TRBJ1-2, with TRBD1 matching 8 bases. The CDR3 loop spans 15 amino acids. The V segment lost 2 bases and the J segment 6 bases; nucleotides outside the gene matches: 8. From germline, CDR1 is LNHDA and CDR2 SQIVND (reference sequence). This chain's CDR3 is CASSIYRTGYNGYTF. Written as DNA, the CDR3 is TGTGCCAGTAGTATATATAGGACAGGGTATAATGGCTACACCTTC. Filled out from reference TRBV19 and TRBJ1-2, the complete variable domain reads DGGITQSPKYLFRKEGQNVTLSCEQNLNHDAMYWYRQDPGQGLRLIYYSQIVNDFQKGDIAEGYSVSREKKESFPLTVTSAQKNPTAFYLCASSIYRTGYNGYTFGSGTRLTVV.

The V gene is TRBV24-1, the J gene TRBJ2-7; 11 bases are a match to TRBD1. CDR1 is KGHDR, CDR2 SFDVKD, per germline. The CDR3 has 17 amino acids. The V and J ends lost 6 bases and 6 bases, in that order; junction bases with no gene match: 15. The CDR3 DNA sequence: TGTGCCACCAGTAAAACAAATGTCGGACAGGGGGCAAGCGAGCAGTACTTC. Translating gives CATSKTNVGQGASEQYF.

The V gene is TRBV18, the J gene TRBJ1-5, with D tentatively TRBD1 (6 bases). Trimming shortened V by 4 bases and J by 2 bases, and 30 bases separated the two germline ends. CDR1 is KGHSH, CDR2 LQKENI, per germline. This CDR3 is built from 21 residues. CDR3 residues: CASSRKALQTGTPAGNQPQHF. The DNA for the CDR3 is TGTGCCAGCTCACGAAAGGCACTCCAGACAGGAACACCGGCGGGCAATCAGCCCCAGCATTTT.

This chain joins TRBV7-8 and TRBJ2-7; 8 bases are shared with TRBD2. This CDR3 has 16 residues. Germline-derived CDR1 and CDR2 are SGHVS and FQNEAQ. Trimming at V came to 1 base and at J to 0 bases, leaving 5 bases not matched to a gene. The CDR3 region has the DNA TGTGCCAGCAGCTTAGATACTAGCGGTAGCTCCTACGAGCAGTACTTC. This sequence encodes CASSLDTSGSSYEQYF.

The chain carries TRBV18 and TRBJ1-3; no firm D call. Trimming took off 0 bases at V and 0 bases at J, with 12 bases between the two ends. The germline V gene has CDR1 KGHSH and CDR2 LQKENI. The CDR3 length is 17 residues. CDR3 protein: CASSPPNGFSSGNTIYF. In DNA form, the CDR3 reads TGTGCCAGCTCACCACCGAACGGGTTCAGCTCTGGAAACACCATATATTTT. Looking up the rest from reference TRBV18 and TRBJ1-3 gives the full variable domain: NAGVMQNPRHLVRRRGQEARLRCSPMKGHSHVYWYRQLPEEGLKFMVYLQKENIIDESGMPKERFSAEFPKEGPSILRIQQVVRGDSAAYFCASSPPNGFSSGNTIYFGEGSWLTVV.

This chain uses TRBV5-1 with TRBJ1-2; D is possibly TRBD1 (6 bases). This CDR3 comprises 12 residues. Looked up from germline, CDR1 is SGHRS and CDR2 is YFSETQ. Trimming removed 7 bases from V and 7 bases from J, with 14 bases in between. CDR3 sequence reads: CASLGGQGGYTF. For the CDR3, the DNA is TGCGCCAGCTTGGGGGGGCAAGGTGGCTACACCTTC. Variable domain in full (rest from reference TRBV5-1 and TRBJ1-2): KAGVTQTPRYLIKTRGQQVTLSCSPISGHRSVSWYQQTPGQGLQFLFEYFSETQRNKGNFPGRFSGRQFSNSRSEMNVSTLELGDSALYLCASLGGQGGYTFGSGTRLTVV.

V is TRBV3-1 (or the pseudogene TRBV3-2) and J is TRBJ1-2; possible D gene TRBD1, 6 bases. The germline gives CDR1 LGHDT, CDR2 YNNKEL (reference sequence). The V end was cut by 1 base, the J end by 8 bases, with 8 bases between. The CDR3 loop spans 12 amino acids. DNA for the CDR3: TGTGCCAGCAGCCAAGTACAGGGAGGCTACACCTTC. Amino acids: CASSQVQGGYTF.

The chain uses TRBV6-5 and TRBJ1-1; 8 positions agree with TRBD1. Trimming removed 10 bases from V and 3 bases from J; junction bases left unmatched: 10. Germline-derived CDR1 and CDR2 are MNHEY and SVGAGI. This CDR3 comprises 14 residues. CDR3 in amino acids: CAMQGAGVDTEAFF. CDR3 nucleotide sequence: TGTGCCATGCAGGGGGCCGGGGTGGACACTGAAGCTTTCTTT.

The V call is TRBV12-3 or TRBV12-4, the J call TRBJ2-2; D unresolved. With 3 bases removed from V and 5 bases from J, the gap between germline ends came to 7 bases. The CDR3 consists of 13 residues. The CDR3 loop is CASSFGATGELFF. The CDR3 nucleotides read TGTGCCAGCAGTTTCGGAGCAACCGGGGAGCTGTTTTTT.

The chain recombines TRBV18 with TRBJ1-1, with a possible D match to TRBD1 (6 bases). Germline V gives CDR1 KGHSH, CDR2 LQKENI. Trimming cost V 6 bases and J 5 bases, with 16 bases left between them. The CDR3 runs 14 residues. CDR3 nucleotide sequence: TGTGCCAGCTCCGGCGGACAGCTTATGACTGAAGCTTTCTTT. Protein sequence: CASSGGQLMTEAFF.

V usage is TRBV2 and J usage is TRBJ1-1; the D is unclear. CDR3 length equals 13 residues. The V end lost 1 base, the J end lost 1 base, and 4 bases lay between the germline ends. Germline V lookup: CDR1 SNHLY, CDR2 FYNNEI. The CDR3 here is CASSEGANTEAFF. The CDR3 region has the DNA TGTGCCAGCAGTGAAGGGGCGAACACTGAAGCTTTCTTT.

The chain uses TRBV7-9 and TRBJ1-5; D is perhaps TRBD1 (6 bases). CDR1 and CDR2 (germline): SEHNR, FQNEAQ (reference sequence). The V and J ends lost 4 bases and 2 bases respectively, with 12 bases between them. The CDR3 contains 15 residues. CDR3 sequence (DNA): TGTGCCAGCAGCTCCCCGGGGGGCGGCAATCAGCCCCAGCATTTT. It codes for CASSSPGGGNQPQHF.

This clone is a singleton in its sample. The chain couples TRBV6-5 to TRBJ1-2; tentatively, D is TRBD1 (5 bases). CDR3 size: 16 residues. The germline gives CDR1 MNHEY, CDR2 SVGAGI. The germline V and J ends were trimmed by 0 bases and 7 bases, with 18 bases remaining between them. The CDR3 nucleotides read TGTGCCAGCAGTTACTCCGGAAAGGGGATCGGCTCTGGCTACACCTTC. This gives the protein CASSYSGKGIGSGYTF.

This clone was recorded a few times. The chain is built from TRBV18 and TRBJ2-1; TRBD1 might be the D (6 bases). V was shortened by 3 bases and J by 5 bases, with 11 bases between the two germline ends. The CDR3 is made up of 14 amino acids. CDR1 KGHSH and CDR2 LQKENI come from the germline V gene. CDR3 sequence reads: CASSPRGQHNEQFF. The CDR3 coding sequence is TGTGCCAGCTCACCGCGAGGACAGCACAATGAGCAGTTCTTC.

This chain joins TRBV2 and TRBJ1-5, with 7 bases identical to TRBD1. The ends lost 4 bases at V and 6 bases at J; junction bases unmatched: 12. Germline CDR1 reads SNHLY; CDR2 reads FYNNEI. The CDR3 has 16 residues. CDR3 protein: CASSARTGVMGQPQHF. The CDR3 DNA reads TGTGCCAGCAGTGCGCGGACAGGCGTGATGGGTCAGCCCCAGCATTTT. Supplemented by reference TRBV2 and TRBJ1-5, the full variable domain reads EPEVTQTPSHQVTQMGQEVILRCVPISNHLYFYWYRQILGQKVEFLVSFYNNEISEKSEIFDDQFSVERPDGSNFTLKIRSTKLEDSAMYFCASSARTGVMGQPQHFGDGTRLSIL.